The T cell receptor (beta chain) under discussion was sequenced for a study of blood T cell repertoires in COVID-19. Background on the study: COVID-19 samples, acute and convalescent, were from the United States, Italy and Spain. Sample material is recorded as cDNA or gDNA derived from T cells, B-cell-depleted T cells, or PBMCs.

Original handling: Scientists estimated how many nucleated cells there were by amplifying reference gene primers. Sequenced by immunoSEQ multiplex PCR; TCRdb stores in-frame clones only, minus some. The DNA was the basis for D and trimming; V, J and clone size are from that table. Among over 130,000 clones, about 86% were seen once, and the ten largest hold approximately 4%. With 5 bases clipped from V and 5 bases from J, the junction kept 13 bases outside the gene matches. This CDR3 is built from 15 residues. Germline CDR1 reads GTSNPN; CDR2 reads SVGIG (reference sequence). This sequence was found in a woman in her sixties or seventies with acute or convalescent COVID-19. Material for sequencing was peripheral blood. This rearrangement joins TRBV30 to TRBJ2-5; 8 bases map to TRBD1. This CDR3 is CAWGGRDRFWETQYF. The CDR3 coding sequence is TGTGCCTGGGGGGGCCGGGACAGGTTTTGGGAGACCCAGTACTTC.